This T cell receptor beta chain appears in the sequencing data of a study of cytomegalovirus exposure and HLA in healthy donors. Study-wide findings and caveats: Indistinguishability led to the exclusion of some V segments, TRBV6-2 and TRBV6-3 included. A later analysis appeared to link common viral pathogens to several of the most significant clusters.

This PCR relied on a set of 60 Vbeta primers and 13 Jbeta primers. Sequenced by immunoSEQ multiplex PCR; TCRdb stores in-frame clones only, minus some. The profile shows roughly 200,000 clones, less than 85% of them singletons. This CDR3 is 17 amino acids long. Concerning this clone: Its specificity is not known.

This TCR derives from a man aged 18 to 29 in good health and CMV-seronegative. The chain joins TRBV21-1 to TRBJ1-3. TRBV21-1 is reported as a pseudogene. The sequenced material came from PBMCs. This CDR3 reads CASSNGAGSYSGNTIYF. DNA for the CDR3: TGTGCCAGCAGCAATGGTGCCGGGTCCTACTCTGGAAACACCATATATTTT.